These 9 T cell receptor beta chains were sequenced from one sample in a study of blood T cell repertoires in COVID-19. Profiled with immunoSEQ multiplex PCR; TCRdb holds only in-frame clones, not every one. The sample includes approximately 150,000 clones, roughly four fifths of them seen just once. The sequencing input was peripheral blood. These receptors all stem from a human donor in a cohort sampled during active COVID-19.

The chain is built from TRBV10-3 and TRBJ1-5, with 9 nucleotides matching TRBD1. Germline CDR1 and CDR2: ENHRY and SYGVKD. V lost 6 bases and J lost 7; bases outside the gene matches: 7. This CDR3 spans 14 amino acids. CDR3 bases: TGTGCCATCAGCCGGACAGGGGATAACCAGCCCCAGCATTTT. This gives the protein CAISRTGDNQPQHF.

This clone was counted between two and nine times. The chain joins TRBV7-2 to TRBJ2-1, with D perhaps matching TRBD2 (5 bases). The CDR3 has 13 residues. With 5 bases removed from V and 9 bases from J, the gap between germline ends came to 14 bases. Germline CDR1 reads SGHTA; CDR2 reads FQGNSA. Here the CDR3 DNA reads TGTGCCAGCAGCATGGATCCGGCGGGTGAGCAGTTCTTC. Residues: CASSMDPAGEQFF.

This chain connects TRBV5-5 to TRBJ2-2; 9 bases match TRBD1. CDR3 length: 15 residues. Germline trimming cut 8 bases from V and 8 bases from J; bases unmatched to any gene: 13. Germline CDR1 is SGHKS and CDR2 is YYEKEE (reference sequence). Here the CDR3 DNA reads TGTGCCAGTCTACCGGGACAGGGCTTCATTGGGGAGCTGTTTTTT. Its protein product is CASLPGQGFIGELFF.

This clone showed up just a few times. The gene calls are TRBV7-9 and TRBJ2-7; 10 bases are a match to TRBD2. This CDR3 is built from 15 residues. The germline gives CDR1 SEHNR, CDR2 FQNEAQ (reference sequence). The ends lost 3 bases at V and 5 bases at J; junction bases unmatched: 7. The CDR3 DNA reads TGTGCCAGCAGCTTTAGCGGGAGGAAAAAGAACGAGCAGTACTTC. Its translation is CASSFSGRKKNEQYF. Complete variable domain (other parts from reference TRBV7-9 and TRBJ2-7): DTGVSQNPRHKITKRGQNVTFRCDPISEHNRLYWYRQTLGQGPEFLTYFQNEAQLEKSRLLSDRFSAERPKGSFSTLEIQRTEQGDSAMYLCASSFSGRKKNEQYFGPGTRLTVT.

The chain joins TRBV7-9 to TRBJ2-7; 8 bases fit TRBD2. CDR3 size: 16 residues. The V segment lost 3 bases and the J segment 0 bases; nucleotides outside the gene matches: 7. The germline gives CDR1 SEHNR, CDR2 FQNEAQ (reference sequence). The CDR3 region has the DNA TGTGCCAGCAGCTTCTCTAGCGGGCCCAGCTCCTACGAGCAGTACTTC. Its protein is CASSFSSGPSSYEQYF. The whole variable domain, remainder taken from reference TRBV7-9 and TRBJ2-7, is DTGVSQNPRHKITKRGQNVTFRCDPISEHNRLYWYRQTLGQGPEFLTYFQNEAQLEKSRLLSDRFSAERPKGSFSTLEIQRTEQGDSAMYLCASSFSSGPSSYEQYFGPGTRLTVT.

This chain links TRBV27 with TRBJ2-4; D is possibly TRBD2 (6 bases). Trimming removed 6 bases at V and 1 base at J, with 13 bases between. Germline V gene lookup returns CDR1 MNHEY and CDR2 SMNVEV (reference sequence). The CDR3 contains 15 residues. The CDR3 here is CASSHSGDAKNIQYF. The CDR3 region has the DNA TGTGCCAGCAGCCACTCGGGGGACGCCAAAAACATTCAGTACTTC.

The chain recombines TRBV30 with TRBJ1-1, with a weak D call TRBD1 (5 bases). The CDR3 extends over 21 amino acids. V was trimmed by 0 bases and J by 1 base, leaving 30 bases between them. Germline V gene data show CDR1 as GTSNPN and CDR2 as SVGIG (reference sequence). The CDR3 spells CAWSVLVGTTRSREANTEAFF. The CDR3 DNA is TGTGCCTGGAGTGTACTAGTGGGGACTACTCGATCCAGGGAGGCGAACACTGAAGCTTTCTTT.

The V call is TRBV7-9, the J call TRBJ1-3; a weak D match, TRBD1 (5 bases). This CDR3 has 16 amino acids. V was clipped by 1 base and J by 1 base, with 11 bases between them. The V gene's germline CDR1 is SEHNR and CDR2 FQNEAQ (reference sequence). The CDR3: CASSLVGGTSGNTIYF. The CDR3 coding sequence is TGTGCCAGCAGCTTAGTTGGGGGGACTTCTGGAAACACCATATATTTT. Supplemented by reference TRBV7-9 and TRBJ1-3, the full variable domain reads DTGVSQNPRHKITKRGQNVTFRCDPISEHNRLYWYRQTLGQGPEFLTYFQNEAQLEKSRLLSDRFSAERPKGSFSTLEIQRTEQGDSAMYLCASSLVGGTSGNTIYFGEGSWLTVV.

The chain couples TRBV11-3 to TRBJ2-7; 7 nucleotides agree with TRBD2. Germline V gives CDR1 SGHNT, CDR2 YENEEA. The CDR3 extends over 14 amino acids. V gave up 0 bases and J gave up 4 bases; unmatched junction bases: 3. The CDR3 sequence is CASSLEGGKYEQYF. The CDR3 DNA is TGTGCCAGCAGCTTAGAGGGGGGGAAATACGAGCAGTACTTC.